This TCR beta chain originates from a study of cytomegalovirus exposure and HLA in healthy donors. The V and J ends lost 2 bases and 0 bases respectively, with 11 bases between them. Germline CDR1 is GTSNPN and CDR2 is SVGIG (reference sequence). The CDR3 extends over 15 amino acids. The data were produced by immunoSEQ multiplex PCR, yet TCRdb's version contains in-frame clones alone and is incomplete. The repertoire holds under 150,000 clones, with around 86% as singletons. The sample comprised PBMCs. This sequence was found in a man aged 18 to 35 in good health and CMV-seropositive. The chain joins TRBV30 to TRBJ1-3; D gene uncertain. CDR3 nucleotide sequence: TGTGCCTGGAGTTTCCCCAGGTTCTCTGGAAACACCATATATTTT. It translates to CAWSFPRFSGNTIYF.